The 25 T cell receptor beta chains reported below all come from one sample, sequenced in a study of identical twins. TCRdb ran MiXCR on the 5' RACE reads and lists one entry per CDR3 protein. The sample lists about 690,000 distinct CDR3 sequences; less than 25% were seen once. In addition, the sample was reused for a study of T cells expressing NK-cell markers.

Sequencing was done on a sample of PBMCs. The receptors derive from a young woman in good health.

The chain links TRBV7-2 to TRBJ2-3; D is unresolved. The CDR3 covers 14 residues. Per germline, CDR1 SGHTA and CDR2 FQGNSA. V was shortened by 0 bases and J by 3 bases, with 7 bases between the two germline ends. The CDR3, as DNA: TGTGCCAGCAGCTTAGCAACGGCAACAGATACGCAGTATTTT. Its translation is CASSLATATDTQYF.

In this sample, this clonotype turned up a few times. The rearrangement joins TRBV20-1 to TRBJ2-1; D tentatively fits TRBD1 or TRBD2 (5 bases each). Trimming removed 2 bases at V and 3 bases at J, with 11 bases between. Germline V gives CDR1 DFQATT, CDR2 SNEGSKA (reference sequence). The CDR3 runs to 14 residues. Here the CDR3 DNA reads TGCAGTGCTAGATTGACGGGGCGCTACAATGAGCAGTTCTTC. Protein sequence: CSARLTGRYNEQFF.

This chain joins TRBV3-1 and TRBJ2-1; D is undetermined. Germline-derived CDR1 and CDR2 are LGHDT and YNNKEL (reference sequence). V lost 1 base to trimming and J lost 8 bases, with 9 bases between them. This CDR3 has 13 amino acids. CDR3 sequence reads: CASSQVVRYEQFF. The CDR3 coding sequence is TGTGCCAGCAGCCAAGTGGTTCGGTATGAGCAGTTCTTC.

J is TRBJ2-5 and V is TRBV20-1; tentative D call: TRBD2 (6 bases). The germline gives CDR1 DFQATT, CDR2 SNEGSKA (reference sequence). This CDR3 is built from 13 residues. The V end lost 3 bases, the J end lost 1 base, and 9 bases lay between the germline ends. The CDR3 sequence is CSASFGGQETQYF. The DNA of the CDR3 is TGCAGTGCTAGTTTCGGGGGCCAAGAGACCCAGTACTTC.

CDR3 nucleotide sequence: TGTGCCAGCAGCTCACCCATGGGGTACCAAGAGACCCAGTACTTC. It specifies CASSSPMGYQETQYF. The V gene is TRBV5-6, the J gene TRBJ2-5, with D unresolved. Trimming removed 3 bases at V and 0 bases at J, with 12 bases between. CDR1 SGHDT and CDR2 YYEEEE come from the germline V gene. There are 15 residues in the CDR3.

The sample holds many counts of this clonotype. The CDR3 nucleotides read TGTGCCTGGCGGGGACAGCCGATGTCTGCAACTAATGAAAAACTGTTTTTT. Protein: CAWRGQPMSATNEKLFF. The V gene is TRBV30, the J gene TRBJ1-4; 7 nucleotides match TRBD1. Germline V gene lookup returns CDR1 GTSNPN and CDR2 SVGIG (reference sequence). Unmatched junction bases numbered 12, after V lost 5 bases and J lost 0 bases. CDR3 length: 17 residues.

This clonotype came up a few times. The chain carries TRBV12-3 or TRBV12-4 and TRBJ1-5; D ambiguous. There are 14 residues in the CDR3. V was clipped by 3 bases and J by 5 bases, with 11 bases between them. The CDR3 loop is CASSLLGGDQPQHF. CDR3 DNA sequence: TGTGCCAGCAGTTTGCTTGGCGGGGATCAGCCCCAGCATTTT.

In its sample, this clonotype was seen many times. CDR3 nucleotide sequence: TGTGCCAGCAGTTACACGACCGGGGAGCTGTTTTTT. Translating gives CASSYTTGELFF. The chain employs TRBV6-5 and TRBJ2-2, with unresolved D. The V and J ends lost 2 bases and 5 bases respectively, with 3 bases between them. Germline lookup yields CDR1 MNHEY and CDR2 SVGAGI. The CDR3 extends over 12 amino acids.

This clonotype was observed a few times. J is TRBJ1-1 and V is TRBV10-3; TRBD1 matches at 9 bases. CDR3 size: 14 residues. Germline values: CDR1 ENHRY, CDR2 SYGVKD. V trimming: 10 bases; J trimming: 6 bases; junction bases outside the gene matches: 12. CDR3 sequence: CATFPTGGRSEAFF. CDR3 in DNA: TGTGCCACCTTCCCGACAGGGGGGAGGTCTGAAGCTTTCTTT.

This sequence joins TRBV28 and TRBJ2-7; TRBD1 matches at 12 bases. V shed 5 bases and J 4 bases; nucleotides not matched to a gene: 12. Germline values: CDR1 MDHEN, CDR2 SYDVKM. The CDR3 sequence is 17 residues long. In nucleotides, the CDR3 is TGTGCCAGCAGTCCACTGACTCTGGGACAGGGGGCATACGAGCAGTACTTC. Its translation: CASSPLTLGQGAYEQYF.

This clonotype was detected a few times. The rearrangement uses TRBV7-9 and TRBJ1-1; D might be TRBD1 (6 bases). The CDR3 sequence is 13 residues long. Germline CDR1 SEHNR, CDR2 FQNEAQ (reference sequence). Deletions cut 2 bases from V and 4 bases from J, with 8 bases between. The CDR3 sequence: CASSLPRGTEAFF. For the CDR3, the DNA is TGTGCCAGCAGCTTACCCAGGGGCACTGAAGCTTTCTTT.

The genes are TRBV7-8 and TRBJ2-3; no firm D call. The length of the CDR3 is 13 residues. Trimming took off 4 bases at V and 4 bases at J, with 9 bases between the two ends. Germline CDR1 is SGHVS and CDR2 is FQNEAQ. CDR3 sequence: CASSSRPSDTQYF. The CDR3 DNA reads TGTGCCAGCAGCTCACGGCCGTCAGATACGCAGTATTTT.

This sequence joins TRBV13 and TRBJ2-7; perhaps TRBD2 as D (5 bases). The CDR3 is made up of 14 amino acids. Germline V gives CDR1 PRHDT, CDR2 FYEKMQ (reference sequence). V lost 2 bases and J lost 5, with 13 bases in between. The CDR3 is CASSLPLRRNEQYF. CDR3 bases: TGTGCCAGCAGCTTACCCCTTCGGAGGAACGAGCAGTACTTC.

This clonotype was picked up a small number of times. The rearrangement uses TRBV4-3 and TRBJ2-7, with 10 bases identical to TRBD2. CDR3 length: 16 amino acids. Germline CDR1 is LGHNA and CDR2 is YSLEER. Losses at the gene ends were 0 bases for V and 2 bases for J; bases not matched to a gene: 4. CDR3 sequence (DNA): TGCGCCAGCAGCCAAGAAGCGGGAGGGCCCACCTACGAGCAGTACTTC. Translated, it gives CASSQEAGGPTYEQYF.

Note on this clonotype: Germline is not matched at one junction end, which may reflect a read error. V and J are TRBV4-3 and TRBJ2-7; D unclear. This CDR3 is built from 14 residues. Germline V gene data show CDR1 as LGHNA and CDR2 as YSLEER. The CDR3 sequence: CASSQESRSYEQYF. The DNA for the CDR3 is TGTGCCAGCAGCCAAGAGTCCAGGTCCTACGAGCAGTACTTC.

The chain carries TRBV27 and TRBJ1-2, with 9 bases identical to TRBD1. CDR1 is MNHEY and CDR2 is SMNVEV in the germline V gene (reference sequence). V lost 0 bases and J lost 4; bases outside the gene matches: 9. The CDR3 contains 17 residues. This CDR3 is CASSLSSGDREFYGYTF. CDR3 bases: TGTGCCAGCAGTTTATCGTCGGGGGACAGGGAGTTCTATGGCTACACCTTC.

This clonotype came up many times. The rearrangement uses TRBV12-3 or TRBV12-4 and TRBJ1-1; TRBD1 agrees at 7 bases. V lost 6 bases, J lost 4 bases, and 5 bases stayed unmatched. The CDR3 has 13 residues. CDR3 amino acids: CASSLQGVTEAFF. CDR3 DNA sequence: TGTGCCAGCAGCTTGCAGGGGGTCACTGAAGCTTTCTTT.

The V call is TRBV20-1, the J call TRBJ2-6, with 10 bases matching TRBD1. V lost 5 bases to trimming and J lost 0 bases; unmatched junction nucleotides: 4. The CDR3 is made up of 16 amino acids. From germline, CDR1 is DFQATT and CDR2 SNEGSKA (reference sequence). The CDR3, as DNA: TGCAGTGCTGGAGGGACAGGGGCCTCTGGGGCCAACGTCCTGACTTTC. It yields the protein CSAGGTGASGANVLTF.

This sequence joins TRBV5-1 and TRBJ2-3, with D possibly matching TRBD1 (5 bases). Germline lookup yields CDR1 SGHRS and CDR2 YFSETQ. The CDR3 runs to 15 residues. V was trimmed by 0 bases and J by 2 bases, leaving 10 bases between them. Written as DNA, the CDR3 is TGCGCCAGCAGCTTGGACAGGTTCCCCACAGATACGCAGTATTTT. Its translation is CASSLDRFPTDTQYF.

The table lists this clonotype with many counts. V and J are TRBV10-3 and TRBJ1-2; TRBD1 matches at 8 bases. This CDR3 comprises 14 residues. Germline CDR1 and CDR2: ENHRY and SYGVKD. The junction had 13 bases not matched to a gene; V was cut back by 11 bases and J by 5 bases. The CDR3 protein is CAAVGTGGGYGYTF. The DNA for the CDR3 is TGTGCCGCCGTAGGGACAGGAGGGGGATATGGCTACACCTTC.

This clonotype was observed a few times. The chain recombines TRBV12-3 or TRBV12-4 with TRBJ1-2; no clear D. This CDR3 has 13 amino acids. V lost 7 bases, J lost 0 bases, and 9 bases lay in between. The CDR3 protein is CASTLGTNYGYTF. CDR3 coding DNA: TGTGCCAGCACTCTCGGAACTAACTATGGCTACACCTTC.

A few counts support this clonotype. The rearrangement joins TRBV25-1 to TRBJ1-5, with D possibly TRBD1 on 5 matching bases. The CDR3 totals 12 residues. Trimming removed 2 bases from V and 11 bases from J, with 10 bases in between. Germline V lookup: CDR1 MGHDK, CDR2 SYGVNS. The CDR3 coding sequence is TGTGCCAGCAGTGAAAGGTGGGGGACCCAGCATTTT. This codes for CASSERWGTQHF.

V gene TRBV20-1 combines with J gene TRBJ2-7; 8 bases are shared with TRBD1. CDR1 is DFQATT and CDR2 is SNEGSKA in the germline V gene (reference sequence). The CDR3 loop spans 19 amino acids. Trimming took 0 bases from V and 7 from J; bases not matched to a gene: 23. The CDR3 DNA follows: TGCAGTGCTAGAGATAGGGACGCAGGCGGGGACAGGTCTTTGTGGGAGCAGTACTTC. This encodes CSARDRDAGGDRSLWEQYF.

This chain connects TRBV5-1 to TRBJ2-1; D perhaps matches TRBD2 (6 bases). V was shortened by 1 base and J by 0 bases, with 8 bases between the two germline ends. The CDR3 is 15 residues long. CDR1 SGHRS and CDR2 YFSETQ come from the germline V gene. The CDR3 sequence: CASSLTGVSYNEQFF. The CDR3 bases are TGCGCCAGCAGCTTGACGGGGGTCTCCTACAATGAGCAGTTCTTC. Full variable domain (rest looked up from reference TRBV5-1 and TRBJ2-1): KAGVTQTPRYLIKTRGQQVTLSCSPISGHRSVSWYQQTPGQGLQFLFEYFSETQRNKGNFPGRFSGRQFSNSRSEMNVSTLELGDSALYLCASSLTGVSYNEQFFGPGTRLTVL.

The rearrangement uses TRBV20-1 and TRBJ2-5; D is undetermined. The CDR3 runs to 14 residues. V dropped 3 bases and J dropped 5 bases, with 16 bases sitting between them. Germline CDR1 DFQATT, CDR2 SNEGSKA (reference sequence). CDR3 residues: CSARLGSGSETQYF. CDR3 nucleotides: TGCAGTGCTAGGTTGGGGTCCGGATCGGAGACCCAGTACTTC.